A selection of T cell receptor beta chains follows, all from one sample in a study of cytomegalovirus exposure and HLA in healthy donors. Method: immunoSEQ multiplex PCR; TCRdb's copy keeps in-frame clones and lacks some. The sample gives 180,000 or so clones, 8.5% to 10% of which show up once; less than 1.5% is in the top ten. The material sequenced was PBMCs. The source is a woman aged 30 to 39 in good health and CMV-seropositive. Each CDR3 is given with its conserved first and last residue. Each record gives: J gene, V gene, CDR3 protein.

>TRBJ2-2|TRBV18
CASSLTSGNTGELFF
>TRBJ2-5|TRBV10-1
CASTYRNGWETQYF
>TRBJ2-7|TRBV11-2
CASSLGLAYSSYEQYF
>TRBJ2-1|TRBV4-2
CASSRSGSSYNEQFF
>TRBJ1-1|TRBV15
CATSARDSMNTEAFF
>TRBJ2-7|TRBV6-1
CASRPTGEHYEQYF
>TRBJ2-1|TRBV19
CASSRTSGSSYNEQFF
>TRBJ2-5|TRBV10-2
CASSSQGLETQYF
>TRBJ2-7|TRBV10-1
CASSEGGGLWEQYF
>TRBJ2-5|TRBV7-7
CASSLGLARETQYF
>TRBJ2-3|TRBV7-3
CASSFLSSTDTQYF
>TRBJ2-3|TRBV15
CATSSSPGAGTDTQYF
>TRBJ2-2|TRBV7-6
CASSFTPGSGELFF
>TRBJ2-5|TRBV13
CASSHLGTSGPWRYF
>TRBJ1-6|TRBV6-1
CASSEEGRGLGNSPLHF
>TRBJ2-1|TRBV7-2
CASSLSLVPGGRRNEQFF
>TRBJ2-7|TRBV5-8
CASSPWGRKSYEQYF
>TRBJ2-3|TRBV7-3
CASSLERGTDTQYF
>TRBJ2-7|TRBV5-6
CASSTNRGVYEQYF
>TRBJ1-2|TRBV5-1
CASSLAQGIYGYTF
>TRBJ1-4|TRBV6-6
CASSSGPSKEKLFF
>TRBJ2-2|TRBV21-1
CASSKTSPANTGELFF
>TRBJ2-2|TRBV9
CASSVGGRGTGELFF
>TRBJ2-1|TRBV11-2
CASSLVTGRALGGEQFF
>TRBJ2-3|TRBV18
CASSPKSSGRRADTQYF
>TRBJ2-1|TRBV2
CASSGLEYSYNEQFF
>TRBJ2-1|TRBV7-2
CASSPYPRTNDPLNEQFF
>TRBJ2-3|TRBV27
CASSFAGTGYTQYF
>TRBJ2-3|TRBV27
CASSLRRSAGGTDTQYF
>TRBJ1-6|TRBV19
CASSNGTWNSPLHF
>TRBJ2-7|TRBV5-1
CASSRQDTYEQYF
>TRBJ1-5|TRBV19
CASIPTGYNQPQHF
>TRBJ1-6|TRBV30
CAWTLLTGGRTPLHF
>TRBJ1-3|TRBV4-2
CASSQEKSSGNTIYF
>TRBJ2-1|TRBV7-9
CASSYPGTGSVNEQFF
>TRBJ2-3|TRBV5-1
CASSLGTSTDTQYF
>TRBJ2-5|TRBV10-2
CASSDPRVLETQYF
>TRBJ1-4|TRBV18
CASSQLGQAANEKLFF
>TRBJ2-7|TRBV4-1
CASSPPGQGKVDEQYF
>TRBJ1-5|TRBV30
CAWSVGRGNQPQHF
>TRBJ1-1|TRBV27
CASSRRGQSRLKGFF
>TRBJ2-1|TRBV9
CASSPSGVSYNEQFF
>TRBJ2-7|TRBV27
CASSLGAGSEQYF
>TRBJ1-4|TRBV25-1
CASSEPAGSNEKLFF
>TRBJ1-5|TRBV19
CASSVEGYSNQPQHF
>TRBJ1-4|TRBV7-9
CASRDTGEDEKLFF
>TRBJ1-1|TRBV27
CASSLRQGNEAFF
>TRBJ2-4|TRBV4-1
CASSPYHLPAKNIQYF
>TRBJ1-1|TRBV7-9
CASSLRTVDTEAFF
>TRBJ2-7|TRBV29-1
CSVSGTAYEQYF
>TRBJ2-1|TRBV30
CACLGTFVHNEQFF
>TRBJ2-5|TRBV2
CASSDEGFQETQYF